A selection of T cell receptor beta chains follows, all from one sample in a study of blood T cell repertoires in COVID-19. Clones were read by immunoSEQ multiplex PCR, and TCRdb kept only the in-frame ones, dropping some. Found here are around 74,000 clones, around 85% of them singletons; the top ten hold around 8%. Sequencing input: peripheral blood. The receptor set was obtained from a man younger than 40 with acute or convalescent COVID-19. Each CDR3 is given without its conserved first and last residue. Fields, in order: J gene, V gene, CDR3 protein.

TRBJ1-1,TRBV6-4,ASSDGTSEAF
TRBJ2-7,TRBV15,ATSLPRGGTSYEQY
TRBJ1-1,TRBV7-8,ASSLWGQSNTEAF
TRBJ1-2,TRBV28,ASRDILFN
TRBJ1-1,TRBV29-1,SVVTYRGPLGTEAF
TRBJ1-5,TRBV28,ATQSGAAYSNQPQH
TRBJ2-2,TRBV10-2,ASREGGNTGELF
TRBJ2-4,TRBV19,ASSIGGDLAKNIQY
TRBJ1-1,TRBV11-2,ASSLGRLGRDSEAF
TRBJ1-6,TRBV2,ASSLEAGSYNSPLH
TRBJ2-2,TRBV15,ATSRGREWDTGELF
TRBJ2-7,TRBV19,ATSLAGVYEQY
TRBJ2-5,TRBV27,ASSFRGLAEETQY
TRBJ2-1,TRBV7-9,ASSSTTYNEQF
TRBJ1-1,TRBV7-9,ASSLAGEFTEAF